This T cell receptor (beta chain) comes out of a study of Graves' ophthalmopathy and Graves' hyperthyroidism. Turning to the study itself: The term stable hyperthyroidism indicated an absence of ophthalmopathy within 18 months of follow-up.

Comments on this clonotype: Antigen specificity is unknown.

Germline CDR1 reads LGHNT; CDR2 reads FRNRAP. This CDR3 is 12 amino acids long. V gave up 5 bases and J gave up 7 bases, with 9 bases separating them. Regarding the study as a whole: A majority of expanded thyroid clonotypes exceeding 0.001 frequency were likewise present in blood.

RNA transcripts provided the template for amplifying TCR beta CDR3 regions. The first round was an RT-PCR with HTBI primers, and the second round was a multiplex PCR. TCRdb reanalysed the multiplex PCR reads using MiXCR and keeps one entry per CDR3 protein. The data hold around 1.1 million distinct CDR3 sequences, with approximately 35% observed a single time. The sample was peripheral blood or thyroid tissue (not recorded which). The chain employs TRBV12-5 and TRBJ1-5; weak D call: TRBD1 (5 bases). This clonotype was sampled from an adult man with Graves' hyperthyroidism. This CDR3 reads CASGKGHQPQHF. DNA for the CDR3: TGTGCTAGTGGTAAGGGGCACCAGCCCCAGCATTTT. Full variable domain (rest looked up from reference TRBV12-5 and TRBJ1-5): DARVTQTPRHKVTEMGQEVTMRCQPILGHNTVFWYRQTMMQGLELLAYFRNRAPLDDSGMPKDRFSAEMPDATLATLKIQPSEPRDSAVYFCASGKGHQPQHFGDGTRLSIL.